The 29 T cell receptor beta chains reported below all come from one sample, sequenced in a study. TCRdb recomputed calls from the 5' RACE reads with MiXCR, one row per CDR3 protein. Of 45,000 to 70,000 distinct CDR3 sequences in the sample, 28% were seen once. Sequenced: tumor-infiltrating memory CD4+ T cells sorted from the breast tumor. This sample's subset: memory CD4+ T cells, CD4+CD45RO+CD25-. The receptors originated from a female donor with breast cancer.

This clonotype was seen many times. The chain combines TRBV28 with TRBJ2-7; 8 positions match TRBD1. Germline CDR1 reads MDHEN; CDR2 reads SYDVKM. The CDR3 is made up of 14 amino acids. The junction had 6 bases not matched to a gene; V was cut back by 6 bases and J by 2 bases. CDR3 nucleotides: TGTGCCAGCAGCCGGACAGGGCCTACCTACGAGCAGTACTTC. Encoded protein: CASSRTGPTYEQYF.

CDR3 DNA: TGTGCCAGCAGTTACTCGGGGACAGGGTATAATTCACCCCTCCACTTT. Amino acid sequence: CASSYSGTGYNSPLHF. V gene TRBV6-5 combines with J gene TRBJ1-6; 9 bases line up with TRBD1. J lost 4 bases, V lost 0 bases, and 1 base had no gene match. CDR3 length equals 16 residues. The germline V gene encodes CDR1 MNHEY and CDR2 SVGAGI.

This sequence joins TRBV6-6 and TRBJ2-5; tentatively, D is TRBD2 (7 bases). Trimming took off 6 bases at V and 1 base at J, with 15 bases between the two ends. Germline V gene sequence: CDR1 MNHNY, CDR2 SVGAGI (reference sequence). The CDR3 consists of 15 residues. This chain's CDR3 is CASSSGLGGQETQYF. CDR3 DNA sequence: TGTGCCAGCAGCTCCGGACTAGGGGGCCAAGAGACCCAGTACTTC.

This clonotype appeared a few times. This sequence joins TRBV5-1 and TRBJ2-7, with TRBD2 identical over 13 bases. V shed 4 bases and J 1 base; nucleotides not matched to a gene: 2. Germline-derived CDR1 and CDR2 are SGHRS and YFSETQ. This CDR3 comprises 15 residues. The CDR3, as DNA: TGCGCCAGCAGCATGACTAGCGGGAGGTCCTACGAGCAGTACTTC. Encoded protein: CASSMTSGRSYEQYF.

The chain has TRBV18 and TRBJ2-1; D may be TRBD2 (6 bases). This CDR3 is 15 amino acids long. Per germline, CDR1 KGHSH and CDR2 LQKENI. Trimming shortened V by 3 bases and J by 9 bases, and 18 bases separated the two germline ends. CDR3 sequence reads: CASSPRPEGHGEQFF. For the CDR3, the DNA is TGTGCCAGCTCACCTCGCCCGGAGGGCCACGGTGAGCAGTTCTTC.

CDR3 region: CASSLVGTGTYEQYF. In DNA form, the CDR3 reads TGCGCCAGCAGCTTGGTTGGGACAGGAACCTACGAGCAGTACTTC. This chain uses TRBV5-1 with TRBJ2-7, with 8 bases identical to TRBD1. Germline CDR1 is SGHRS and CDR2 is YFSETQ. V lost 0 bases, J lost 2 bases, and 4 bases stayed unmatched. The length of the CDR3 is 15 residues.

In this sample, this clonotype turned up a few times. V usage is TRBV4-1 and J usage is TRBJ1-5; a possible D gene is TRBD1 (5 bases). There are 17 residues in the CDR3. CDR1 and CDR2 (germline): MGHRA, YSYEKL. V dropped 0 bases and J dropped 2 bases, with 14 bases sitting between them. CDR3 sequence reads: CASSQDPGRRGNQPQHF. CDR3 coding DNA: TGCGCCAGCAGCCAAGATCCGGGGCGTAGGGGCAATCAGCCCCAGCATTTT.

The genes are TRBV4-3 and TRBJ1-2, with D perhaps TRBD1 (5 bases). The CDR3 covers 17 residues. V shed 4 bases and J shed 4 bases, with 22 bases lying between them. Germline V gene data show CDR1 as LGHNA and CDR2 as YSLEER. The CDR3, as DNA: TGCGCCAGCAGCCCAGTGGGGGAGGCTCCGGAGGGCTATGGCTACACCTTC. Translating gives CASSPVGEAPEGYGYTF.

This clonotype was picked up a small number of times. The J gene is TRBJ2-5, the V gene TRBV20-1, with 9 bases fitting TRBD2. Looked up from germline, CDR1 is DFQATT and CDR2 is SNEGSKA (reference sequence). The CDR3 length is 14 residues. With V trimmed by 2 bases and J by 7 bases, 8 bases remained unmatched. The CDR3 is CSARRSSGGPTQYF. The CDR3 DNA reads TGCAGTGCTAGACGGAGTAGCGGGGGCCCGACCCAGTACTTC.

This clonotype was counted only a few times. The J gene is TRBJ1-3, the V gene TRBV7-2, with 7 bases matching TRBD1. Germline CDR1 SGHTA, CDR2 FQGNSA. Trimming took 5 bases from V and 3 from J; bases not matched to a gene: 4. There are 14 residues in the CDR3. The CDR3 reads CASSQDRVGNTIYF. In DNA, the CDR3 is TGTGCCAGCAGCCAAGACAGGGTTGGAAACACCATATATTTT.

Comment on this clonotype: Without the conserved terminal phenylalanine or tryptophan, this CDR3 likely stems from a read error. V and J are TRBV6-5 and TRBJ1-5; D gene uncertain. Germline V gene sequence: CDR1 MNHEY, CDR2 SVGAGI. The V end lost 4 bases, the J end lost 2 bases, and 6 bases lay between the germline ends. The CDR3 totals 13 residues. The CDR3 loop is CASSWKGNQPQHL. DNA for the CDR3: TGTGCCAGCAGTTGGAAGGGCAATCAGCCCCAGCATCTT.

This clonotype turned up a few times. The chain recombines TRBV6-1 with TRBJ1-6; D not certain. CDR3 length: 11 residues. The V end lost 10 bases, the J end lost 9 bases, and 10 bases lay between the germline ends. CDR1 is MNHNS, CDR2 SASEGT, per germline. The chain's CDR3 is CATRHSSPLHF. CDR3 coding DNA: TGTGCCACACGACATTCTTCACCCCTCCACTTT.

The CDR3 spells CASSLANGNEQFF. DNA of the CDR3: TGCGCCAGCAGCTTGGCGAACGGCAATGAGCAGTTCTTC. The J gene is TRBJ2-1, the V gene TRBV5-1, with D hard to call. The germline gives CDR1 SGHRS, CDR2 YFSETQ. The CDR3 runs to 13 residues. V was trimmed by 0 bases and J by 6 bases, leaving 7 bases between them.

This clonotype was seen a handful of times. The chain links TRBV28 to TRBJ2-6; tentative D call: TRBD2 (6 bases). CDR3 size: 17 residues. Germline V CDR1 and CDR2: MDHEN, SYDVKM. Deletions cut 2 bases from V and 2 bases from J, with 13 bases between. The DNA for the CDR3 is TGTGCCAGCAGTTTAAATATAGGAGGGGCTGGGGCCAACGTCCTGACTTTC. It specifies CASSLNIGGAGANVLTF.

Concerning this clonotype: A read error may explain this, as a much larger clone is one base away. Because it lacks the conserved phenylalanine or tryptophan at the end, this CDR3 is likely a read error. V usage is TRBV6-5 and J usage is TRBJ1-1; perhaps TRBD1 as D (5 bases). Looked up from germline, CDR1 is MNHEY and CDR2 is SVGAGI. V was clipped by 1 base and J by 8 bases, with 8 bases between them. CDR3 length: 12 amino acids. CDR3 region: CASSYLRGEAFL. Here the CDR3 DNA reads TGTGCCAGCAGTTACTTGCGGGGCGAAGCTTTCCTT.

This clonotype was seen only a few times. The chain recombines TRBV20-1 with TRBJ1-5, with D tentatively TRBD1 (5 bases). The length of the CDR3 is 12 residues. Germline assignment: CDR1 DFQATT and CDR2 SNEGSKA (reference sequence). Trimming shortened V by 3 bases and J by 4 bases, and 7 bases separated the two germline ends. This CDR3 is CSARQGNQPQHF. DNA of the CDR3: TGCAGTGCTAGGCAGGGAAATCAGCCCCAGCATTTT.

The sample holds many counts of this clonotype. The chain has TRBV5-1 and TRBJ1-4; D remains ambiguous. Trimming pared 3 bases from V and 3 bases from J, leaving 9 bases between. The CDR3 loop spans 14 amino acids. Germline V gene lookup returns CDR1 SGHRS and CDR2 YFSETQ. CDR3 bases: TGCGCCAGCAGCTCGGACGGTTCTAATGAAAAACTGTTTTTT. Amino acid sequence: CASSSDGSNEKLFF. The full variable domain, rest sourced from reference TRBV5-1 and TRBJ1-4, is KAGVTQTPRYLIKTRGQQVTLSCSPISGHRSVSWYQQTPGQGLQFLFEYFSETQRNKGNFPGRFSGRQFSNSRSEMNVSTLELGDSALYLCASSSDGSNEKLFFGSGTQLSVL.

Ten or more counts support this clonotype. The chain couples TRBV2 to TRBJ2-1, with D perhaps TRBD1 (6 bases). Trimming shortened V by 5 bases and J by 4 bases, and 9 bases separated the two germline ends. This CDR3 spans 13 amino acids. Germline V CDR1 and CDR2: SNHLY, FYNNEI. The CDR3 DNA reads as TGTGCCAGCAGTAGGACAGCGTACAATGAGCAGTTCTTC. As protein: CASSRTAYNEQFF.

The gene calls are TRBV7-2 and TRBJ1-3; D perhaps matches TRBD1 (5 bases). Between the trimmed V and J ends, which lost 5 bases and 4 bases, there was a span of 15 bases. CDR1 and CDR2 from the germline V gene are SGHTA and FQGNSA. The CDR3 runs 15 residues. The CDR3, as DNA: TGTGCCAGCAGCATAAGTCAGGGATTCGGAAACACCATATATTTT. Its protein product is CASSISQGFGNTIYF.

Judged by abundance, this clonotype is medium-sized (0.01 to 0.1%). The rearrangement uses TRBV5-1 and TRBJ1-5; no firm D call. The CDR3 covers 13 residues. CDR1 and CDR2 from the germline V gene are SGHRS and YFSETQ. The ends were cut back, 0 bases at V and 5 bases at J, with 6 bases in the middle. The CDR3 sequence: CASSLDPDQPQHF. CDR3 in DNA: TGCGCCAGCAGCTTGGACCCTGATCAGCCCCAGCATTTT.

The chain couples TRBV15 to TRBJ2-5; TRBD2 might be the D (5 bases). V dropped 8 bases and J dropped 5 bases, with 21 bases sitting between them. The CDR3 loop spans 15 amino acids. Germline-derived CDR1 and CDR2 are LNHNV and YYDKDF (reference sequence). The CDR3 DNA reads TGTGCCACCGGCATCGCCCGTTCCCGAGGGGAGACCCAGTACTTC. This translates into CATGIARSRGETQYF.

This clonotype was found a few times. The J gene is TRBJ2-5, the V gene TRBV4-2; perhaps TRBD2 as D (6 bases). V dropped 1 base and J dropped 4 bases, with 10 bases sitting between them. Per the germline V gene, CDR1 is LGHNA and CDR2 is YNFKEQ. The CDR3 totals 14 residues. DNA of the CDR3: TGTGCCAGCAGCCAAGGGGACTTGGGAGAGACCCAGTACTTC. Its protein is CASSQGDLGETQYF.

The chain has TRBV4-1 and TRBJ2-7; the D gene is possibly TRBD2 (6 bases). The CDR3 extends over 15 amino acids. V was shortened by 0 bases and J by 2 bases, with 11 bases between the two germline ends. The germline V gene has CDR1 MGHRA and CDR2 YSYEKL. The CDR3 DNA is TGCGCCAGCAGCCAAGAGACTAGGATCCCCTACGAGCAGTACTTC. The encoded protein is CASSQETRIPYEQYF.

This clonotype ranks as medium-sized. The chain employs TRBV7-3 and TRBJ2-6; D is unclear. CDR1 and CDR2 (germline): SGHTA, FQGTGA. V was clipped by 3 bases and J by 4 bases, with 4 bases between them. CDR3 length equals 13 residues. The CDR3 nucleotides are TGTGCCAGCAGCTTCCGGGGGGCCAACGTCCTGACTTTC. Translated, it gives CASSFRGANVLTF.

This chain connects TRBV20-1 to TRBJ2-1; TRBD1 agrees at 7 bases. The CDR3 runs 16 residues. V trimming: 2 bases; J trimming: 5 bases; junction bases outside the gene matches: 12. CDR1 DFQATT and CDR2 SNEGSKA come from the germline V gene (reference sequence). The CDR3 protein is CSARKVGDSIDNEQFF. As DNA, the CDR3 is TGCAGTGCTAGAAAGGTGGGGGACAGTATAGACAATGAGCAGTTCTTC.

The chain couples TRBV5-1 to TRBJ1-1, with a possible D match to TRBD1 (5 bases). This CDR3 is 13 amino acids long. Trimming removed 0 bases from V and 6 bases from J, with 9 bases in between. CDR1 is SGHRS and CDR2 is YFSETQ in the germline V gene. In nucleotides, the CDR3 is TGCGCCAGCAGCTTGGAGGGGACGGCTGAAGCTTTCTTT. Translating gives CASSLEGTAEAFF. Filled out from reference TRBV5-1 and TRBJ1-1, the complete variable domain reads KAGVTQTPRYLIKTRGQQVTLSCSPISGHRSVSWYQQTPGQGLQFLFEYFSETQRNKGNFPGRFSGRQFSNSRSEMNVSTLELGDSALYLCASSLEGTAEAFFGQGTRLTVV.

This clonotype was counted at least ten times. The chain has TRBV27 and TRBJ2-2; 8 bases are shared with TRBD2. The germline CDR1 and CDR2 sequences are MNHEY and SMNVEV (reference sequence). This CDR3 spans 14 amino acids. V shed 8 bases and J 3 bases; nucleotides not matched to a gene: 5. This chain's CDR3 is CASSGGSYTGELFF. The CDR3 nucleotides are TGTGCCAGCTCGGGGGGGAGCTACACCGGGGAGCTGTTTTTT.

The chain recombines TRBV15 with TRBJ2-3; D might be TRBD1 (5 bases). The germline V and J ends were trimmed by 0 bases and 4 bases, with 8 bases remaining between them. Germline-derived CDR1 and CDR2 are LNHNV and YYDKDF (reference sequence). This CDR3 contains 14 residues. The CDR3 sequence: CATSRDKGSDTQYF. The CDR3 DNA reads as TGTGCCACCAGCAGAGATAAGGGGTCAGATACGCAGTATTTT.

This clonotype has just a few counts. J is TRBJ1-2 and V is TRBV29-1; 7 bases map to TRBD1. Germline loops: CDR1 SQVTM, CDR2 ANQGSEA. V was clipped by 6 bases and J by 1 base; unmatched bases: 11. The CDR3 contains 15 residues. CDR3 bases: TGCAGCGTGGAGATGAGGGGGCAGAGTAACTATGGCTACACCTTC. Its translation is CSVEMRGQSNYGYTF.